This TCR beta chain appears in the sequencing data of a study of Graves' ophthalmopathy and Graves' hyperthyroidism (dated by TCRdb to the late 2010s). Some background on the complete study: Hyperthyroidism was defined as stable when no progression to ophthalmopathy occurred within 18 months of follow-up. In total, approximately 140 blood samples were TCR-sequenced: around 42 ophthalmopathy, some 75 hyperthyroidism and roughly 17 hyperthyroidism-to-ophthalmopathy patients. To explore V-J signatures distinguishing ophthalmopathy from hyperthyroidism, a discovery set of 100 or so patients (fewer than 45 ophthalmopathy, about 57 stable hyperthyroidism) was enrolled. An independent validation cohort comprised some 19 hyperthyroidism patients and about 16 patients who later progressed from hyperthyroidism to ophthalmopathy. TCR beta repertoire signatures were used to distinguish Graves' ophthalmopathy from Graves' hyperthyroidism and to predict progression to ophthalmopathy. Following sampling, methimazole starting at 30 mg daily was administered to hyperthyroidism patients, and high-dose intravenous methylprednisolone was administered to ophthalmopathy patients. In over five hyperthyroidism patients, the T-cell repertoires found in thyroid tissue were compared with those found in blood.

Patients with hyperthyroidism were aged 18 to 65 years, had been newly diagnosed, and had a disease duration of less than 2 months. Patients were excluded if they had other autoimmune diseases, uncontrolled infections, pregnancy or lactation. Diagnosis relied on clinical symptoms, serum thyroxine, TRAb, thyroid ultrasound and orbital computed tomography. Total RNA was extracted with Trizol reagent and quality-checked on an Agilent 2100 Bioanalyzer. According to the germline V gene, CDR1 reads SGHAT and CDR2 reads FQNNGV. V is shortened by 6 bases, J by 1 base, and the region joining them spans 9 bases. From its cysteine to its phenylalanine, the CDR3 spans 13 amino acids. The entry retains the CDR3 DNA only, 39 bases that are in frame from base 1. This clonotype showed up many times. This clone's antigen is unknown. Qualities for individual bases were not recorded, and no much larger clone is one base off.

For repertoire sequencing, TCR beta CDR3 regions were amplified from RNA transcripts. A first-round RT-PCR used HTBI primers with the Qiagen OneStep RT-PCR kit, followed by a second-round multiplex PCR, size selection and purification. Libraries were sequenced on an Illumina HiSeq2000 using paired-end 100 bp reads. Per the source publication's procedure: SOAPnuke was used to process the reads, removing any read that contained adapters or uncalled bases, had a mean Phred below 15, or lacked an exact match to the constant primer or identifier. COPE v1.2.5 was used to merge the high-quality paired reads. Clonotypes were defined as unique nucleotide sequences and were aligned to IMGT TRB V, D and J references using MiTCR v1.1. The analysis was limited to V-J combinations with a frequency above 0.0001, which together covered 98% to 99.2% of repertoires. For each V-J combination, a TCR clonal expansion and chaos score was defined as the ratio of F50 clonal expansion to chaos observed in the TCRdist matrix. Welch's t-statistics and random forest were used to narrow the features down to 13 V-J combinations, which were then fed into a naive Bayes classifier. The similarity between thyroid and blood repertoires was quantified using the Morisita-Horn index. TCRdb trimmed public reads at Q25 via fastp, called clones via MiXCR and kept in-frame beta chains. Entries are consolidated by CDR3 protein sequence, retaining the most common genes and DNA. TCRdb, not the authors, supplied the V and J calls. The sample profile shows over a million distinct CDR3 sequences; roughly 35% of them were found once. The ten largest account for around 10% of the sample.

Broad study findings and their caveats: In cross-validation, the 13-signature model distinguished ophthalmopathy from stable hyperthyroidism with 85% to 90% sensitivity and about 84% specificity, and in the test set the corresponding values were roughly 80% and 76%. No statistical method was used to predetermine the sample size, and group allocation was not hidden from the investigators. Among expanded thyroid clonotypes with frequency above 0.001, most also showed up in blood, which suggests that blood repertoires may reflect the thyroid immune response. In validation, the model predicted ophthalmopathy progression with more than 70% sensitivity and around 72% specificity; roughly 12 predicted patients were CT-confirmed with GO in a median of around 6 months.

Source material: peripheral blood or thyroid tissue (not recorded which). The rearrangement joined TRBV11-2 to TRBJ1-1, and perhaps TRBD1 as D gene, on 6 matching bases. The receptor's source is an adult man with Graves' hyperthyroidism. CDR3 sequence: CASRRGQNTEAFF. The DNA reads TGTGCCAGCAGGCGGGGGCAGAACACTGAAGCTTTCTTT.